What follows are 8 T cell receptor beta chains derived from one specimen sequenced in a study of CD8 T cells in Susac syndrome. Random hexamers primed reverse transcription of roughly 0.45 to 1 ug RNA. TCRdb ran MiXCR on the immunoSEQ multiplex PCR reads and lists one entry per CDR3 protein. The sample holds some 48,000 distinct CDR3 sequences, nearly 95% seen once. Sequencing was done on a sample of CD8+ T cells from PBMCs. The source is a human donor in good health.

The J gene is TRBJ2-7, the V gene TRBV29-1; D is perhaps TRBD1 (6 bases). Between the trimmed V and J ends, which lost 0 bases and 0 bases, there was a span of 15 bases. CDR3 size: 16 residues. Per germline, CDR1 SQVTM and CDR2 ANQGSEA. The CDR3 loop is CSVEDAGTSRSYEQYF. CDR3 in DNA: TGCAGCGTTGAAGATGCCGGGACATCCCGCTCCTACGAGCAGTACTTC.

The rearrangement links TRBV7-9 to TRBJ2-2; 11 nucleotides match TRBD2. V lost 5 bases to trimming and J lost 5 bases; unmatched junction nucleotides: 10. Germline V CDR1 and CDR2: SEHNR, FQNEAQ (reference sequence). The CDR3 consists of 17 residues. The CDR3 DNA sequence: TGTGCCAGCAGCCCCTCGGGACTAGCGGCTTCAACCGGGGAGCTGTTTTTT. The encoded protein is CASSPSGLAASTGELFF.

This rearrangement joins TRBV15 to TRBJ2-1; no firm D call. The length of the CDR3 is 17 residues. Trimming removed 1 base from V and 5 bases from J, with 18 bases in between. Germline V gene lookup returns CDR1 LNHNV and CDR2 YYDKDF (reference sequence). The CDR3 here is CATSRVGRGLGDNEQFF. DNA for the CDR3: TGTGCCACCAGCAGAGTGGGCCGCGGCCTTGGGGACAATGAGCAGTTCTTC.

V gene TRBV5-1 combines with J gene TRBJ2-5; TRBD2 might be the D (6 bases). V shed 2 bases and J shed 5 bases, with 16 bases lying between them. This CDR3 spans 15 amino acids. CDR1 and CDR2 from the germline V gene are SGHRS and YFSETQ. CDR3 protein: CASSLWGGDRETQYF. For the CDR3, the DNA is TGCGCCAGCAGCTTATGGGGCGGGGATCGGGAGACCCAGTACTTC.

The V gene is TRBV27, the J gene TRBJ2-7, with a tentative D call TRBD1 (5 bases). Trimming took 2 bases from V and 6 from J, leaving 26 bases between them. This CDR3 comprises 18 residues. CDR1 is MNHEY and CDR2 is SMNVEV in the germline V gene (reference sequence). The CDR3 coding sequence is TGTGCCAGCAGTTTAGGACCTGGTAGGGGCGATGGTTTGGTCGAGCAGTACTTC. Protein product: CASSLGPGRGDGLVEQYF.

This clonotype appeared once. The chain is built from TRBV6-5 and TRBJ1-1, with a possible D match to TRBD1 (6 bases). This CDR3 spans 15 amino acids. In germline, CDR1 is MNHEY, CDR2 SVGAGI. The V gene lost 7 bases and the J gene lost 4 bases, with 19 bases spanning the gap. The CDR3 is CASIPQGWLVTEAFF. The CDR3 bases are TGTGCCAGCATCCCCCAGGGGTGGTTGGTCACTGAAGCTTTCTTT.

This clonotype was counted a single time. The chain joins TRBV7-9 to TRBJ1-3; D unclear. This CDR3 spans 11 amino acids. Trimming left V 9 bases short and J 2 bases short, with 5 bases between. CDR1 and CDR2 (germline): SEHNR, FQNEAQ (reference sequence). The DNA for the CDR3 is TGTGCCAGTTTGGCTGGAAACACCATATATTTT. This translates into CASLAGNTIYF.

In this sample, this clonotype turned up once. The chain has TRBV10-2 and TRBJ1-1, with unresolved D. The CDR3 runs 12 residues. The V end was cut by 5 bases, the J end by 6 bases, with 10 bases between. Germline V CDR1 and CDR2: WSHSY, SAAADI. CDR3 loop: CASSPGVAEAFF. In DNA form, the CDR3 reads TGCGCCAGCAGTCCCGGGGTGGCTGAAGCTTTCTTT.